Sequencing of this T cell receptor (beta chain) was carried out in a study of T cells in narcolepsy listed by TCRdb under 2018. About the investigation overall: The study enrolled patients with narcolepsy type 1 or type 2 (NT1, NT2) together with healthy control donors. To look for autoreactive T cells in narcolepsy patients that target self-antigens of hypocretin neurons (hypocretin, TRIB2), the study used TCR Vbeta sequencing to follow clonotypes in blood and CSF. The full study reports these points: Some blood memory CD4+ repertoires from patients and controls contained no sequences matching autoreactive T cell clones. Autoreactive clonotypes were reported to be detected serially in the blood of the same patients and of different patients, but not in the blood of healthy controls. In plots comparing CSF and blood CD4+ T cell clonotypes from the same patient, HCRT-specific and TRIB2-specific autoreactive clonotypes were highlighted. Numbers of sequenced blood memory CD4+ clonotypes were comparable, averaging approximately 40,000 in patients and about 33,000 in controls.

For TCR Vbeta sequencing, memory CD4+ T cells were sorted ex vivo from the peripheral blood of narcolepsy patients and healthy controls. The CDR3 starts with the cysteine, ends with the phenylalanine, and has 12 residues. Only the CDR3 DNA stays, 36 bases, in frame from base 1. CDR1 MNHNS and CDR2 SASEGT are derived from the germline V gene. V is reduced by 5 bases and J by 4 bases, leaving a spacing of 9 bases between them. Libraries were made using the immunoSEQ multiplex PCR assay. Held by TCRdb, this immuneACCESS table contains in-frame sequences only and omits some clones. Under half of the omission traces to an unresolved V gene where checked; the cause of the rest is unknown. For this sample the table gives about 30,000 clones, of which 80% to 90% were detected only once. Approximately 1% of the sample rests with the top ten. As concerns this clone: Its antigen has not been determined. Base qualities are not at hand, and no much larger clone is one base apart.

The chain couples TRBV6-1 to TRBJ2-7, with TRBD1 as a weak D call on 6 bases. The sample consisted of CD45RA- memory CD4+ T cells from PBMCs. What this sample's cell subset or site label stands for: memory T cells sorted ex vivo from peripheral blood. The origin of this receptor is a human donor with narcolepsy. Here the CDR3 is given as CASSPGEYEQYF. The DNA is as follows: TGTGCCAGCAGTCCAGGGGAGTACGAGCAGTACTTC.